Presented here are 14 T cell receptor beta chains from one specimen sequenced in a study of blood T cells in healthy people across ages. It was with a sample-barcoded 5' primer and a J-beta primer mix that a second PCR of roughly 7 to 12 cycles was run. One entry per CDR3 protein, called by TCRdb with MiXCR from the 5' RACE reads. The data hold some 900,000 distinct CDR3 sequences, with roughly 26% observed a single time. Sample: blood. Receptor source: a woman of 80 years or more in good health.

This clonotype was picked up a small number of times. An end of the junction does not agree with germline; a read error may underlie this. The J gene is TRBJ2-3, the V gene TRBV7-2, with D possibly being TRBD2 (5 bases). Looked up from germline, CDR1 is SGHTA and CDR2 is FQGNSA. The CDR3 has 19 amino acids. The CDR3 coding sequence is TGTGCCAACAGCTTAGTCCCTAGAGGGAAGGCTTGGCTCACAGATACGCAGTATTTT. Translated, it gives CANSLVPRGKAWLTDTQYF.

In this sample, this clonotype turned up once. The chain recombines TRBV27 with TRBJ2-4; D is possibly TRBD1 (5 bases). Germline V lookup: CDR1 MNHEY, CDR2 SMNVEV (reference sequence). V was cut by 2 bases and J by 0 bases, with 11 bases left in between. There are 16 residues in the CDR3. Here the CDR3 DNA reads TGTGCCAGCAGTTTACAGGGAATTCTAGCCAAAAACATTCAGTACTTC. Its protein is CASSLQGILAKNIQYF.

V and J are TRBV7-9 and TRBJ1-1; D possibly corresponds to TRBD1 (5 bases). Trimming stripped 6 bases from V and 3 bases from J, with 20 bases between. The CDR3 is 16 residues long. Germline values: CDR1 SEHNR, CDR2 FQNEAQ (reference sequence). The CDR3 region is CASSPKGIGGDTEAFF. The CDR3 region has the DNA TGTGCCAGCAGTCCGAAAGGGATTGGGGGGGACACTGAAGCTTTCTTT.

Remarks on this clonotype: A junction boundary mismatches the germline segment, possibly from a read error. The gene calls are TRBV4-3 and TRBJ2-5, with a possible D match to TRBD2 (6 bases). CDR1 and CDR2 from the germline V gene are LGHNA and YSLEER. The length of the CDR3 is 18 residues. CDR3: CAGSRALDTGVGVETQYF. The CDR3 nucleotides read TGCGCCGGCAGCCGAGCACTGGACACGGGAGTCGGTGTGGAGACCCAGTACTTC.

CDR3 sequence (DNA): TGTGCCAGCAGTGAAAGAGGGGACAGAGCTGGAAACACCATATATTTT. This encodes CASSERGDRAGNTIYF. The chain is built from TRBV6-1 and TRBJ1-3; 7 bases align to TRBD1. The CDR3 has 16 amino acids. V dropped 2 bases and J dropped 2; count of bases not matched to a gene: 6. Germline CDR1 reads MNHNS; CDR2 reads SASEGT.

With regard to this clonotype: This may be a read error: a much more frequent sequence differs by one nucleotide. The rearrangement joins TRBV30 to TRBJ2-1, with 8 bases aligning to TRBD1. After removal of 1 base from V and 8 bases from J, the junction contained 7 bases not matched to a gene. Germline V gives CDR1 GTSNPN, CDR2 SVGIG (reference sequence). CDR3 length equals 14 residues. The CDR3 coding sequence is TGTGCCTGGAGTGGACAGGGGAAAAGCTATGAGCAGTTCTTC. This codes for CAWSGQGKSYEQFF.

Concerning this clonotype: A read error may explain this, as a much larger clone is one base away. The chain recombines TRBV15 with TRBJ2-1, with D maybe TRBD2 (6 bases). CDR1 is LNHNV and CDR2 is YYDKDF in the germline V gene (reference sequence). CDR3 length: 15 residues. CDR3 nucleotide sequence: TGTGCCGCCAGCAGAAAGATACTCGGGGGCAATGAGCAGTTCTTC. Its translation: CAASRKILGGNEQFF.

The table lists this clonotype with a few counts. One junction end disagrees with the germline gene, perhaps due to a read error. The genes are TRBV7-6 and TRBJ2-6, with D unresolved. Looked up from germline, CDR1 is SGHVS and CDR2 is FNYEAQ. CDR3 size: 17 residues. The CDR3 sequence: CAGSLGSWRAGANVLTF. The CDR3 DNA is TGTGCCGGCAGCTTAGGCTCTTGGAGAGCTGGGGCCAACGTCCTGACTTTC. Together with reference TRBV7-6 and TRBJ2-6, the CDR3 gives the full variable domain: GAGVSQSPRYKVTKRGQDVALRCDPISGHVSLYWYRQALGQGPEFLTYFNYEAQQDKSGLPNDRFSAERPEGSISTLTIQRTEQRDSAMYRCAGSLGSWRAGANVLTFGAGSRLTVL.

Turning to this clonotype: A much larger clone differs from this one at a single base, so this may be a read error. The chain joins TRBV20-1 to TRBJ2-1; 10 bases agree with TRBD2. The DNA end favors TRBJ2-7, so the J call may be wrong. The CDR3 totals 15 residues. Germline values: CDR1 DFQATT, CDR2 SNEGSKA (reference sequence). CDR3 sequence reads: CSARSLAGGYNEQYF. The CDR3 bases are TGCAGTGCTAGAAGCTTAGCGGGGGGATACAATGAGCAGTACTTC.

To note about this clonotype: This could be a read error, since a much larger clone is one nucleotide away. J is TRBJ2-4 and V is TRBV5-1; D tentatively reads TRBD1 or TRBD2 (6 bases each). The assigned J gene may be wrong: the sequence end matches TRBJ2-5 better. This CDR3 contains 15 residues. Germline V gene lookup returns CDR1 SGHRS and CDR2 YFSETQ. The CDR3 loop is CAGSRGGFGGETQYF. As DNA, the CDR3 is TGCGCCGGCAGCAGGGGAGGATTCGGAGGGGAGACCCAGTACTTC.

The table lists this clonotype with a count of one. This may be a read error: a much more frequent sequence differs by one nucleotide. This rearrangement joins TRBV7-9 to TRBJ1-2; D is unresolved. The CDR3 is 16 residues long. The germline V gene has CDR1 SEHNR and CDR2 FQNEAQ (reference sequence). The CDR3 DNA follows: TGTGCCAGCAGCCCGGGGAGGGCGGAACGAAACTATGACTACACCTTC. As protein: CASSPGRAERNYDYTF.

The table lists this clonotype with many counts. V and J are TRBV2 and TRBJ2-7; no firm D call. This CDR3 is built from 12 residues. Looked up from germline, CDR1 is SNHLY and CDR2 is FYNNEI. Deletions cut 4 bases from V and 2 bases from J, with 6 bases between. The CDR3 DNA reads TGTGCCAGCAGTGCTACAGCCTACGAGCAGTACTTC. Protein product: CASSATAYEQYF.

This clonotype has a count of ten or more. This rearrangement joins TRBV6-2 or TRBV6-3 to TRBJ1-2; weak D call: TRBD1 (5 bases). V was pared by 5 bases and J by 4 bases, with 17 bases between. CDR1 is MNHEY, CDR2 SVGEGT, per germline. There are 15 residues in the CDR3. CDR3 in amino acids: CASSPSDRDFYGYTF. The CDR3 DNA is TGTGCCAGCAGTCCGTCAGACAGAGATTTCTATGGCTACACCTTC.

This clonotype came up a few times. V and J are TRBV28 and TRBJ1-4, with 7 positions matching TRBD1. The CDR3 extends over 15 amino acids. The V and J ends lost 7 bases and 10 bases, in that order; junction bases with no gene match: 15. Germline V lookup: CDR1 MDHEN, CDR2 SYDVKM. CDR3 coding DNA: TGTGCCAGCACCACCCCACAGGGGAATACAGTAAAACTGTTTTTT. Amino acids: CASTTPQGNTVKLFF.